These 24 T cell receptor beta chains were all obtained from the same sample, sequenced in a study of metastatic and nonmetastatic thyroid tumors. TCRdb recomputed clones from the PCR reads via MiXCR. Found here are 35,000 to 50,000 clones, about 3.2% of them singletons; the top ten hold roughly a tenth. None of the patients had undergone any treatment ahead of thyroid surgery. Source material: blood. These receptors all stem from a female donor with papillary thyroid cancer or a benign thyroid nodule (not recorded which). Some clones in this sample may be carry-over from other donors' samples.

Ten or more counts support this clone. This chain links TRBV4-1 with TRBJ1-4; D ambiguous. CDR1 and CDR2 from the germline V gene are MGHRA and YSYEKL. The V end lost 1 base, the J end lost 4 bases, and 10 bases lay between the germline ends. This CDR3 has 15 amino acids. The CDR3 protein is CASSQVYGYNEKLFF. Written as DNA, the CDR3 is TGCGCCAGCAGCCAAGTATATGGGTATAATGAAAAACTGTTTTTT.

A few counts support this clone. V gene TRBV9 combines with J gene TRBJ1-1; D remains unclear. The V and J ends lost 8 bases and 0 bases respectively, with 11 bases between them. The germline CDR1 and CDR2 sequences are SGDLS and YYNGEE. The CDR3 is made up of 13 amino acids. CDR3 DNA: TGTGCCAGAAGCACTACATTGAACACTGAAGCTTTCTTT. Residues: CARSTTLNTEAFF.

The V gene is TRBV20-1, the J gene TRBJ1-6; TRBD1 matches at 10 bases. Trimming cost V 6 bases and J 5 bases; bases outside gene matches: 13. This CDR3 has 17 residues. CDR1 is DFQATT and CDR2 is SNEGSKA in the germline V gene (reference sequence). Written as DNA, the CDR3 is TGCAGTGCGCGAAGACCTTCCGGGACAGGGGATAATTCACCCCTCCACTTT. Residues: CSARRPSGTGDNSPLHF.

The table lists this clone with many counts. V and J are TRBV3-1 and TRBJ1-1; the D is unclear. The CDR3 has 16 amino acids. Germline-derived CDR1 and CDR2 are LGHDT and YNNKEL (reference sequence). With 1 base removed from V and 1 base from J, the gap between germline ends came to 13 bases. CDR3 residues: CASSQARGLGNTEAFF. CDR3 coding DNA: TGTGCCAGCAGCCAAGCTCGAGGGCTGGGGAACACTGAAGCTTTCTTT.

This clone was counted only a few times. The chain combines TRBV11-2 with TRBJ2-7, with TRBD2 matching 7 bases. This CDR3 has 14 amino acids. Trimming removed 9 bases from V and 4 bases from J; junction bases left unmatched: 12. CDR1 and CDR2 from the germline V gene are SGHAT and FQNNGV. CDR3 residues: CASSPSSGTYEQYF. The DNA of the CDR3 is TGTGCCAGTTCCCCCTCTAGCGGAACATACGAGCAGTACTTC.

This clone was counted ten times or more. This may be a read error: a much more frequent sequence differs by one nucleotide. The CDR3 DNA is TGTGCCAGCAGCTTATCGGACACAGCGGGAGAGGGCTACGGGCAGTACTTC. Amino acids: CASSLSDTAGEGYGQYF. This chain links TRBV13 with TRBJ2-7; TRBD2 matches 8 bases. CDR3 length: 17 residues. The V gene's germline CDR1 is PRHDT and CDR2 FYEKMQ (reference sequence).

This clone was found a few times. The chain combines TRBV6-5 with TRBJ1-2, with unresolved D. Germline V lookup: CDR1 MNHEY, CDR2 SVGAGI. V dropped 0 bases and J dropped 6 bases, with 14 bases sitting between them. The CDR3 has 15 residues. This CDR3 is CASSYSGYAVNGYTF. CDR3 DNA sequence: TGTGCCAGCAGTTACTCTGGGTACGCGGTGAATGGCTACACCTTC.

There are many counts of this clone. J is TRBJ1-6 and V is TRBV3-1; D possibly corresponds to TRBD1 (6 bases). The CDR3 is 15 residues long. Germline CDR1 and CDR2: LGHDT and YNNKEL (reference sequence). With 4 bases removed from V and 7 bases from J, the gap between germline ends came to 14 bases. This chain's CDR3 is CASSRGTTGNSPLHF. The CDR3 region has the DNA TGTGCCAGCAGCCGAGGGACAACGGGGAATTCACCCCTCCACTTT.

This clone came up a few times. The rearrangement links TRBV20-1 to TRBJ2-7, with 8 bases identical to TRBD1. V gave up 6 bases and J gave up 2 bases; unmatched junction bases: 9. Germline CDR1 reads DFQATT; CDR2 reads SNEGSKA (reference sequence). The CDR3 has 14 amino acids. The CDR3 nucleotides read TGCAGTGCCATGAACTGGGACAGGCCCTACGAGCAGTACTTC. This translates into CSAMNWDRPYEQYF.

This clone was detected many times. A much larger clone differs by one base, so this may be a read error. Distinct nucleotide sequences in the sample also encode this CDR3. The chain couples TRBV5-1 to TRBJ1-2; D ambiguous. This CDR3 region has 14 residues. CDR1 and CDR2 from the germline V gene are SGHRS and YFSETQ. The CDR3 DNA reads TGTGCCAGCAGCTTGGTCCCGGCCAGCTATGGCTACACCTTC. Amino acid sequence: CASSLVPASYGYTF.

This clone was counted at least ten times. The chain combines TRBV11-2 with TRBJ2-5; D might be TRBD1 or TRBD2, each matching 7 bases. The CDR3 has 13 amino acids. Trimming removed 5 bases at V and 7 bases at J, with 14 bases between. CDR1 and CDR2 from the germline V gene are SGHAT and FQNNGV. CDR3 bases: TGTGCCAGCAGCAACGACAGGGAGGGGACCCAGTACTTC. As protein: CASSNDREGTQYF.

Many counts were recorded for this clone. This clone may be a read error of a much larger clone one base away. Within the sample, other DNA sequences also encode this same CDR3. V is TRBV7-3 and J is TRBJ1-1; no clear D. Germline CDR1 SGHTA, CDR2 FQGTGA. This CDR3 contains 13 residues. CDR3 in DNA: TGTGCTAGCACACTTACCCAGAACACTGAAGCTTTCTTT. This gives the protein CASTLTQNTEAFF.

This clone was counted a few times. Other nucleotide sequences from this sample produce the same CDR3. CDR3 bases: TGTGCCAGCAGTGCGGGACCCTATAATTCACCCCTCCACTTT. Its translation: CASSAGPYNSPLHF. The genes are TRBV6-1 and TRBJ1-6; possible D gene TRBD1, 5 bases. Germline V CDR1 and CDR2: MNHNS, SASEGT. CDR3 length: 14 amino acids. Trimming left V 4 bases short and J 2 bases short, with 6 bases between.

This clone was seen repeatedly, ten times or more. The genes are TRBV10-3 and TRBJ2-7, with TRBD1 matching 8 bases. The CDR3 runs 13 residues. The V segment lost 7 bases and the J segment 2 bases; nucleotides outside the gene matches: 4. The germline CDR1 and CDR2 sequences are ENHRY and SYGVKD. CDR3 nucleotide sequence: TGTGCCATCACCCCGGGACAGGCCTACGAGCAGTACTTC. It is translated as CAITPGQAYEQYF.

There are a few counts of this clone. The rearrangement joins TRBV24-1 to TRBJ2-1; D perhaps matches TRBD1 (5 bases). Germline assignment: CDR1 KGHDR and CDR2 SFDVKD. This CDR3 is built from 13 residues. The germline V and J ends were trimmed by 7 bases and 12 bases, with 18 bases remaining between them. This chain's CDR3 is CATSPSGWVGQFF. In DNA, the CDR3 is TGTGCCACCAGCCCTTCAGGGTGGGTTGGGCAGTTCTTC.

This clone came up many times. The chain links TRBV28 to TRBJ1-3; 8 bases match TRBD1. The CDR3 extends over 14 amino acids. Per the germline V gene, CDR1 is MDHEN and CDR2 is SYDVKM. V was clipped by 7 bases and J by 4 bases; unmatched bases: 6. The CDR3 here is CASTSGGEGNTIYF. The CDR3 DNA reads TGTGCCAGCACATCAGGGGGCGAGGGAAACACCATATATTTT.

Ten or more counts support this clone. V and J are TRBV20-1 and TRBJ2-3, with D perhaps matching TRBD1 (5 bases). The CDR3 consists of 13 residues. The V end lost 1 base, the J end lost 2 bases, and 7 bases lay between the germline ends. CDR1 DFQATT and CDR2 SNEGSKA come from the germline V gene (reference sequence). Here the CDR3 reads CSARGRATDTQYF. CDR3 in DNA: TGCAGTGCTAGAGGCAGGGCCACAGATACGCAGTATTTT.

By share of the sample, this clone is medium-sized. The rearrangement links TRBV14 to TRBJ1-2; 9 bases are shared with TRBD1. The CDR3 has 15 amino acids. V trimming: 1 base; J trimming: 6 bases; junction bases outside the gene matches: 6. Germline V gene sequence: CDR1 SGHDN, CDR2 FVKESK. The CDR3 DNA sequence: TGTGCCAGCAGCCAAGCACGACAGGGGGGAGATGGCTACACCTTC. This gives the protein CASSQARQGGDGYTF. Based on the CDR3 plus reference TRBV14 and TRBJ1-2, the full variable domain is EAGVTQFPSHSVIEKGQTVTLRCDPISGHDNLYWYRRVMGKEIKFLLHFVKESKQDESGMPNNRFLAERTGGTYSTLKVQPAELEDSGVYFCASSQARQGGDGYTFGSGTRLTVV.

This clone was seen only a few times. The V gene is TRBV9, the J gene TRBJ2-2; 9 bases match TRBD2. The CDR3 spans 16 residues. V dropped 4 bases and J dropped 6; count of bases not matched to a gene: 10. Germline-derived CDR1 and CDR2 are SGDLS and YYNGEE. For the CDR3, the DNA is TGTGCCAGCAGCCCCCCTCGCGGGAGGGCCTCCGGGGAGCTGTTTTTT. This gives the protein CASSPPRGRASGELFF.

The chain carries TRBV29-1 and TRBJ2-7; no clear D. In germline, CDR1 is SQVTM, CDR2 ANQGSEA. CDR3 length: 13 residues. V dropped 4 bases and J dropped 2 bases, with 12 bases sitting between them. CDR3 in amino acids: CSVVSEYPYEQYF. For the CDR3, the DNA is TGCAGCGTTGTCAGTGAATACCCCTACGAGCAGTACTTC.

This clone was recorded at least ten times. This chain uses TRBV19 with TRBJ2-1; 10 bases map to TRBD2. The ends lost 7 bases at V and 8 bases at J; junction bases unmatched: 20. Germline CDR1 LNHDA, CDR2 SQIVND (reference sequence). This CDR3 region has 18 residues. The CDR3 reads CASNARRRSSGSNDEQFF. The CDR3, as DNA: TGTGCCAGTAACGCGCGGCGGCGGTCTAGCGGGAGTAACGATGAGCAGTTCTTC.

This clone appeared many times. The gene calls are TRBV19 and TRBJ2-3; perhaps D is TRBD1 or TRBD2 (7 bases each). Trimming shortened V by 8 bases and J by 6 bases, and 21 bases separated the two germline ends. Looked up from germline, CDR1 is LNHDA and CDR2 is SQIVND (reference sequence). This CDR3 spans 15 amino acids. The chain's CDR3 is CASGSGGGLRDTQYF. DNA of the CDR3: TGTGCCAGTGGATCAGGGGGAGGGTTGAGGGATACGCAGTATTTT. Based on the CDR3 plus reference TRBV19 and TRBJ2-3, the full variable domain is DGGITQSPKYLFRKEGQNVTLSCEQNLNHDAMYWYRQDPGQGLRLIYYSQIVNDFQKGDIAEGYSVSREKKESFPLTVTSAQKNPTAFYLCASGSGGGLRDTQYFGPGTRLTVL.

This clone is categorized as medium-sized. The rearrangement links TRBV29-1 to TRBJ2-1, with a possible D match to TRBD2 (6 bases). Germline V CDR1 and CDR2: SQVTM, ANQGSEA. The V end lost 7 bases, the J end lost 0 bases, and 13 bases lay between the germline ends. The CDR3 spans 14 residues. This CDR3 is CSGRGDGSYNEQFF. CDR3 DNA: TGCAGCGGCCGCGGGGATGGCTCCTACAATGAGCAGTTCTTC.

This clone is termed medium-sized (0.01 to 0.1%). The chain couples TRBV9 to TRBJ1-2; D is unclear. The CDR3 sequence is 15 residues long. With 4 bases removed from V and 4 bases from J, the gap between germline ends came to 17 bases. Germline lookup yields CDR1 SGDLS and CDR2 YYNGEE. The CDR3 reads CASSFGPGPGYGYTF. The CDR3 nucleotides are TGTGCCAGCAGCTTCGGGCCCGGCCCCGGCTATGGCTACACCTTC.